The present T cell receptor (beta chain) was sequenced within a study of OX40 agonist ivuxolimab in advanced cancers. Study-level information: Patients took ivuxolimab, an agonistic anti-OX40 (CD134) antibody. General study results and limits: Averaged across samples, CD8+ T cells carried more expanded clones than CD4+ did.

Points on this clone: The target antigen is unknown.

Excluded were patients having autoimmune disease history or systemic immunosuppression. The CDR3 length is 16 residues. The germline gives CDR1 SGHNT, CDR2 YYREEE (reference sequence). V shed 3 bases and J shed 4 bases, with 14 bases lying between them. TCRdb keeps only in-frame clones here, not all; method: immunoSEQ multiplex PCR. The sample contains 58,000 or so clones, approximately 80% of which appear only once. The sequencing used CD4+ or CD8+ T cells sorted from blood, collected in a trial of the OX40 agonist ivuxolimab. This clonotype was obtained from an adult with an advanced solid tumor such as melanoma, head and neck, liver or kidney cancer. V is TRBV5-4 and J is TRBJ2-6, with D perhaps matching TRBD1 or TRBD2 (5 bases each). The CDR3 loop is CASSSGTASGANVLTF. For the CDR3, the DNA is TGTGCCAGCAGCTCCGGGACGGCGAGCGGGGCCAACGTCCTGACTTTC.